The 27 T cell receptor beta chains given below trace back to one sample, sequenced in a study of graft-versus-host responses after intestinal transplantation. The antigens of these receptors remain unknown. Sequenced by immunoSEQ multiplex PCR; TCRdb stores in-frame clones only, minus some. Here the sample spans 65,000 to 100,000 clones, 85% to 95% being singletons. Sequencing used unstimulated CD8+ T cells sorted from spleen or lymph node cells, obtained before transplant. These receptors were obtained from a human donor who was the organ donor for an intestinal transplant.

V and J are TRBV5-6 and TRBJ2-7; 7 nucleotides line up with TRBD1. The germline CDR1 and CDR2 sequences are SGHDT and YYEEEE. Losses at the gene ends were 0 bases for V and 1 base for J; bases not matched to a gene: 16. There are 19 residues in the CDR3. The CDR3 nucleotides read TGTGCCAGCAGCTTGGACGATGAAAGTGGGGACAGTTTTTCCTACGAGCAGTACTTC. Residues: CASSLDDESGDSFSYEQYF.

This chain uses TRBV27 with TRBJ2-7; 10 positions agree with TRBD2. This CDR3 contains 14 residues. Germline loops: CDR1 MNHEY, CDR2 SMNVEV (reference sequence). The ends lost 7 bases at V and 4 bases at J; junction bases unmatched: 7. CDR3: CASTPSSGGYEQYF. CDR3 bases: TGTGCCAGCACTCCGTCTAGCGGGGGTTACGAGCAGTACTTC.

The CDR3 region is CASSQEMRARSYEQYF. In nucleotides, the CDR3 is TGCGCCAGCAGCCAAGAGATGAGGGCAAGATCCTACGAGCAGTACTTC. The rearrangement joins TRBV4-1 to TRBJ2-7; D is perhaps TRBD2 (5 bases). This CDR3 is 16 amino acids long. Germline CDR1 reads MGHRA; CDR2 reads YSYEKL. V lost 0 bases to trimming and J lost 1 base, with 13 bases between them.

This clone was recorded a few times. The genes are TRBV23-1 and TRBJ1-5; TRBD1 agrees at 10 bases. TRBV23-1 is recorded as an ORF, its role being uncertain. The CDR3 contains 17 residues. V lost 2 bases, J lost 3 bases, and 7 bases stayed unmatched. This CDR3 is CASSQTPDRGHNQPQHF. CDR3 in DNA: TGCGCCAGCAGTCAAACTCCCGACAGGGGGCACAATCAGCCCCAGCATTTT.

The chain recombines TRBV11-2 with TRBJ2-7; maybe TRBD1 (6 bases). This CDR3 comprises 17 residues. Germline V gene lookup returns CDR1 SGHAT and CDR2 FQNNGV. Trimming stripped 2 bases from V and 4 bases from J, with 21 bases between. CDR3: CASSLPPWTEWPYEQYF. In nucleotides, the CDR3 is TGTGCCAGCAGCTTACCCCCCTGGACAGAGTGGCCTTACGAGCAGTACTTC.

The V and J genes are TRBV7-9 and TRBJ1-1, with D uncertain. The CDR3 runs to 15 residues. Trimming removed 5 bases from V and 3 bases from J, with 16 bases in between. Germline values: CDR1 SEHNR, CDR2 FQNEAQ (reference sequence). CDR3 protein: CASSPYLMEYTEAFF. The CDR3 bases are TGTGCCAGCAGCCCCTACTTGATGGAGTACACTGAAGCTTTCTTT.

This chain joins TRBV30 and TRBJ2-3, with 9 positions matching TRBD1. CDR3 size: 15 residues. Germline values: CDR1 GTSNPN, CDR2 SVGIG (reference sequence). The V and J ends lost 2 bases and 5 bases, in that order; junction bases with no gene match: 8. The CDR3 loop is CAWSSGQGQVDTQYF. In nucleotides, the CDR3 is TGTGCCTGGAGTTCCGGACAGGGGCAGGTAGATACGCAGTATTTT.

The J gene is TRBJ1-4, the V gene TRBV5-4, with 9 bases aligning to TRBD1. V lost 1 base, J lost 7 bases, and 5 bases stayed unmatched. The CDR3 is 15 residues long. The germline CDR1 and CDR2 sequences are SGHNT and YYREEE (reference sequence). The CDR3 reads CASSLRGQGGEKLFF. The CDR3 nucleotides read TGTGCCAGCAGCTTGCGGGGACAGGGAGGTGAAAAACTGTTTTTT.

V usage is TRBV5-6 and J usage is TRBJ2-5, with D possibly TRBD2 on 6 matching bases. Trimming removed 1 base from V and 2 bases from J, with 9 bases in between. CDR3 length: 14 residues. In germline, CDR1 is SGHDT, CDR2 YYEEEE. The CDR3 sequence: CASSLSDYQETQYF. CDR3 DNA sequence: TGTGCCAGCAGCTTGTCGGACTATCAAGAGACCCAGTACTTC.

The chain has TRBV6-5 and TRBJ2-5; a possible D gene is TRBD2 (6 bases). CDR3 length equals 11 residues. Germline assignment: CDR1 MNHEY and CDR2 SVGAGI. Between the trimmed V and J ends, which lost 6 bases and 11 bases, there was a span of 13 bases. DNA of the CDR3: TGTGCCAGCAGCCCCGGGACTGAACAGTACTTC. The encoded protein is CASSPGTEQYF.

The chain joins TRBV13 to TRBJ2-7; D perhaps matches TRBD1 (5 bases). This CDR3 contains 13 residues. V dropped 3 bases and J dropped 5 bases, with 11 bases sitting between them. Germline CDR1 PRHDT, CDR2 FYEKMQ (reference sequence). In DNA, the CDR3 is TGTGCCAGCAGCTTGAGCCAGGGCCACGAGCAGTACTTC. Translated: CASSLSQGHEQYF.

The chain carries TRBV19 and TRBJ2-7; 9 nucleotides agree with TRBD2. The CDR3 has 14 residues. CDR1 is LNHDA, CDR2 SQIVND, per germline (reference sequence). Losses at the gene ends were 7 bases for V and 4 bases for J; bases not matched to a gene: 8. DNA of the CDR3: TGTGCCAGTACCCCGGGTAGCGGGGGTTACGAGCAGTACTTC. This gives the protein CASTPGSGGYEQYF.

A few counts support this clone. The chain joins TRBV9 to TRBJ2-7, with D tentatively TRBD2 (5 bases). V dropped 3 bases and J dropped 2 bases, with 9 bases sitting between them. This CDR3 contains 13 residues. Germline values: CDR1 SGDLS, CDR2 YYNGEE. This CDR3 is CASSGSGTYEQYF. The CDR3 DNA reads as TGTGCCAGCAGCGGCAGCGGTACCTACGAGCAGTACTTC.

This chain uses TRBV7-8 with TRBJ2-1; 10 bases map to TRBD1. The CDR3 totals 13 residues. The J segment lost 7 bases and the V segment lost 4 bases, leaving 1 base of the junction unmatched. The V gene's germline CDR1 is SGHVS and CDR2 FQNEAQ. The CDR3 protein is CASSSGQGNEQFF. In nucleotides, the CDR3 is TGTGCCAGCAGCTCGGGACAGGGGAATGAGCAGTTCTTC.

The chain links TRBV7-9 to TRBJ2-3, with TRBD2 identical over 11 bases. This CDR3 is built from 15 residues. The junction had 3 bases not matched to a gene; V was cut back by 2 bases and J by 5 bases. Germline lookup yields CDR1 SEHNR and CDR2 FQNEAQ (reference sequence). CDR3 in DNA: TGTGCCAGCAGCTTACTAGCGGGGGGTATAGATACGCAGTATTTT. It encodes CASSLLAGGIDTQYF.

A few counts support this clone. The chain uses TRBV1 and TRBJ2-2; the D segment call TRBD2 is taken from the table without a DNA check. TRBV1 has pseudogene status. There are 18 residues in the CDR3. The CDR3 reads CTSSQPYTSGGVTGELFF. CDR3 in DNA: TGCACCAGCAGCCAACCCTACACTAGCGGGGGGGTCACCGGGGAGCTGTTTTTT.

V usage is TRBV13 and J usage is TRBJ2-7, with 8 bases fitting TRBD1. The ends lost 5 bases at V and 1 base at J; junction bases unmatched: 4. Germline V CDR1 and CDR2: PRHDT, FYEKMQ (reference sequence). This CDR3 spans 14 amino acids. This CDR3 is CASSLDRGSYEQYF. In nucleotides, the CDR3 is TGTGCCAGCAGCCTAGACAGGGGTTCCTACGAGCAGTACTTC.

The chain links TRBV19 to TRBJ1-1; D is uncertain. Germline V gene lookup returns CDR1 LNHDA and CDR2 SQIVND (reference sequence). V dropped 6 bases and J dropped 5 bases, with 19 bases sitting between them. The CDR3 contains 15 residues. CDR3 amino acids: CASSRAGGPFTEAFF. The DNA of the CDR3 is TGTGCCAGTAGCCGGGCGGGAGGGCCGTTTACTGAAGCTTTCTTT.

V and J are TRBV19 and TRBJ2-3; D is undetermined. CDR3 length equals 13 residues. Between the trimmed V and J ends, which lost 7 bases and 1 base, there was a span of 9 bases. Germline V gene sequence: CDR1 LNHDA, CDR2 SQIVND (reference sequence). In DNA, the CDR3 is TGTGCCAGTAAGTTCGGTGGCACAGATACGCAGTATTTT. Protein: CASKFGGTDTQYF. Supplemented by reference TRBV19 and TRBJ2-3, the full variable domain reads DGGITQSPKYLFRKEGQNVTLSCEQNLNHDAMYWYRQDPGQGLRLIYYSQIVNDFQKGDIAEGYSVSREKKESFPLTVTSAQKNPTAFYLCASKFGGTDTQYFGPGTRLTVL.

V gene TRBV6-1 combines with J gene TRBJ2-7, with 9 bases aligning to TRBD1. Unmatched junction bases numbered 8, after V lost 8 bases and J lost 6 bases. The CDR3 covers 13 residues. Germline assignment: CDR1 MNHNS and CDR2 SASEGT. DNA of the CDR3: TGTGCCAGCCTGGGACAGGGATTCATCGAGCAGTACTTC. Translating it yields CASLGQGFIEQYF.

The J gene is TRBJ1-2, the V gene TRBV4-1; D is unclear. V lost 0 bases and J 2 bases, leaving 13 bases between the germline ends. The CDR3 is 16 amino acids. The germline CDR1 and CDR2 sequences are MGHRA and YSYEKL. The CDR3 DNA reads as TGCGCCAGCAGCCAAGATCCGAACAGAAAAAACTATGGCTACACCTTC. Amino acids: CASSQDPNRKNYGYTF.

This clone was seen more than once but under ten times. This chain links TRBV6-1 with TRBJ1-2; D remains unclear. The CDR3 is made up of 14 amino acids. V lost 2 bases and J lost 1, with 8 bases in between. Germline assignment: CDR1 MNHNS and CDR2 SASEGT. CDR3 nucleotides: TGTGCCAGCAGTGAACAACTGAGTAACTATGGCTACACCTTC. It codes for CASSEQLSNYGYTF.

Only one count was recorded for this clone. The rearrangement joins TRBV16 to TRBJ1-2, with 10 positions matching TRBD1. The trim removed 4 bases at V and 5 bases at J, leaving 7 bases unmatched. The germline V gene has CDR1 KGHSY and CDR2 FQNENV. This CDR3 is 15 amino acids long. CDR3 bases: TGTGCCAGCAGCCCCGGGACAGGGGAGTTTTATGGCTACACCTTC. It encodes CASSPGTGEFYGYTF.

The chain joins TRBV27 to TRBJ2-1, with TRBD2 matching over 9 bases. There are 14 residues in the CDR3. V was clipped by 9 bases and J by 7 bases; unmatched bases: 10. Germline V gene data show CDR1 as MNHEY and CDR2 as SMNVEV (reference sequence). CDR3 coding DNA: TGTGCCAGTATGGATCTAGCGGGGCCGAATGAGCAGTTCTTC. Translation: CASMDLAGPNEQFF.

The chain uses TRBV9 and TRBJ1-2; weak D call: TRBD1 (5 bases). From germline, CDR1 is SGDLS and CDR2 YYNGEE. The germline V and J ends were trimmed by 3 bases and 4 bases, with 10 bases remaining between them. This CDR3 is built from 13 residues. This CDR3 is CASSDGGGYGYTF. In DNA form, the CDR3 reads TGTGCCAGCAGCGATGGGGGGGGCTATGGCTACACCTTC.

CDR3 nucleotide sequence: TGTGCCTGGGGGGGACAGAACACTGAAGCTTTCTTT. Translated, it gives CAWGGQNTEAFF. The chain recombines TRBV30 with TRBJ1-1; possibly TRBD1 for D (6 bases). This CDR3 is built from 12 residues. Germline lookup yields CDR1 GTSNPN and CDR2 SVGIG (reference sequence). The V end lost 5 bases, the J end lost 1 base, and 8 bases lay between the germline ends.

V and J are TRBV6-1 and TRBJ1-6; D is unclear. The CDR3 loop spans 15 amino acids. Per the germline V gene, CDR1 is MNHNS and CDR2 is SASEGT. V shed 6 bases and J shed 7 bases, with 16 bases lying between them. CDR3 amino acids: CASRPGRSGNSPLHF. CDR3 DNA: TGTGCCAGCAGACCCGGGAGGAGTGGGAATTCACCCCTCCACTTT.